This is a list of T cell receptor beta chains from one sample in a study of metastatic and nonmetastatic thyroid tumors. MiXCR re-clonotyped the PCR reads for TCRdb. The sample has about 14,000 clones, around a third seen once. The sample taken for sequencing was tumor tissue. Receptors originate from a female donor with papillary thyroid cancer or a benign thyroid nodule (not recorded which). Some clones in this sample may be carry-over from other donors' samples. Each CDR3 is given with its conserved first and last residue. Each record gives: V gene, D gene, CDR3 length, clone size, J gene, CDR3 DNA, CDR3 protein. The D gene is left open where the match is weak. Not every row has a clone size; where given, it reads once, few, many or a size class.

>TRBV6-1|TRBD2|13|many|TRBJ2-1
TGTGCCAGCAGTTCCGTAGCGGGATACCCTCCATTCTTC
CASSSVAGYPPFF
>TRBV11-3|-|12|medium-sized|TRBJ2-2
TGTGCCAGCAGCTTAGGAAACGGGGAGCTGTTTTTT
CASSLGNGELFF
>TRBV12-5|TRBD2|21|-|TRBJ2-2
TGTGCTAGTGGTTTGGTACTCCCCCCATTAGCGGGCCCGGCGAACACCGGGGAGCTGTTTTTT
CASGLVLPPLAGPANTGELFF
>TRBV5-1|-|12|-|TRBJ2-5
TGCGCCAGCGGGACTGGCCAAGAGACCCAGTACTTC
CASGTGQETQYF
>TRBV28|-|14|medium-sized|TRBJ2-7
TGTGCCACCACCCGCGGAGGAGGATTATACGAGCAGTACTTC
CATTRGGGLYEQYF
>TRBV6-2/TRBV6-3|-|13|-|TRBJ1-3
TGTGCCAGCAGTTACGGTACATGGTCCACCATATATTTT
CASSYGTWSTIYF
>TRBV11-2|-|13|many|TRBJ2-5
TGTGCCAGCAGCTTAGGAGGGGAAGAGACCCAGTACTTC
CASSLGGEETQYF
>TRBV20-1|TRBD1|14|-|TRBJ1-4
TGCAGTGCTGGACCCGGACAGGGATATGAAAAACTGTTTTTT
CSAGPGQGYEKLFF
>TRBV28|TRBD2|16|many|TRBJ2-4
TGTGCCAGCAGTCCCCAGCTAGCGGTAGCCAAAAACATTCAGTACTTC
CASSPQLAVAKNIQYF
>TRBV11-2|-|17|medium-sized|TRBJ2-2
TGTGCCAGCAGCTTAGATATAATTAGCGTGAACACCGGGGAGCTGTTTTTT
CASSLDIISVNTGELFF
>TRBV28|-|14|-|TRBJ1-1
TGTGCCAGCACTTTGCTTGGGAGAGGGTTGGAAGCTTTCTTT
CASTLLGRGLEAFF
>TRBV27|TRBD2|16|many|TRBJ2-7
TGTGCCAGCAGGGGACTAGCGGGAAGCAGCTCCTACGAGCAGTACTTC
CASRGLAGSSSYEQYF
>TRBV3-1|TRBD1|17|-|TRBJ2-7
TGTGCCAGCAGCCCAGATCGGGGACAGGGGAAGTCCTACGAGCAGTACTTC
CASSPDRGQGKSYEQYF
>TRBV5-1|-|14|-|TRBJ1-2
TGCGCCAGCACCTTTGAAGGGCCGGCCTATGGCTACACCTTC
CASTFEGPAYGYTF
>TRBV7-2|-|14|-|TRBJ2-1
TGTGCCAGCAGCTTAGGGGAACCAGCGGTTCGTCAGTTCTTC
CASSLGEPAVRQFF
>TRBV20-1|TRBD2|17|-|TRBJ2-7
TGCAGTGCTAGTCCCCCCGACCCTAGCGGGGAGGGCTACGAGCAGTACTTC
CSASPPDPSGEGYEQYF
>TRBV20-1|-|16|few|TRBJ1-1
TGCAGTGCTAGAATAAAGCAGTACAGAAAAAACACTGAAGCTTTCTTT
CSARIKQYRKNTEAFF
>TRBV7-6|-|17|many|TRBJ2-3
TGTGCCAGCAGCTTAGCGTGGACAGCGGAGGGCACAGATACGCAGTATTTT
CASSLAWTAEGTDTQYF
>TRBV11-2|TRBD2|18|once|TRBJ2-4
TGTGCCAGCAGCTTCCACGCCTTGCAGCGGGGGGGCCGGCACATTCAGTACTTC
CASSFHALQRGGRHIQYF
>TRBV11-3|TRBD2|15|few|TRBJ2-1
TGTGCCAGCAGGTCCGGGACTAGCGGGGGCAATGAGCAGTTCTTC
CASRSGTSGGNEQFF